These T cell receptor beta chains were read from a single sample in a study of CD8 T cells in ankylosing spondylitis. One entry per CDR3 protein, called by TCRdb with MiXCR from the 5' RACE reads. The sample carries 150,000 to 250,000 distinct CDR3 sequences, roughly 13% recorded once. Sequencing was done on a sample of blood, either unsorted or a sorted T cell fraction (not recorded which). The receptors were sampled from a male donor with ankylosing spondylitis or in good health (not recorded which). The CDR3 runs from the conserved cysteine through the conserved F or W. A D gene is named only where the DNA matches it firmly. Size is stated for part of the rows, as once, few or many counts, or as a class when the clone is expanded.

j_call,v_call,d_call,clone_size,cdr3_nt,cdr3_aa
TRBJ2-1,TRBV11-2,TRBD2,many,TGTGCCAGCAGCCCTATAGACCTTCGGACTAGCGGATACAATGAGCAGTTCTTC,CASSPIDLRTSGYNEQFF
TRBJ1-1,TRBV29-1,NA,NA,TGCAGGGGGGAGGTGAACACTGAAGCTTTCTTT,CRGEVNTEAFF
TRBJ2-7,TRBV27,TRBD2,NA,TGTGCCAGCAGTTCTAACCCGGGACTAGCAGGCGAGCAGTACTTC,CASSSNPGLAGEQYF
TRBJ2-1,TRBV20-1,NA,few,TGCAGTGCTAGACTCAGGGGCGGGAATGAGCAGTTCTTC,CSARLRGGNEQFF
TRBJ1-4,TRBV5-1,NA,few,TGCGCCAGCAGCTTAAATTCCGAAAAACTGTTTTTT,CASSLNSEKLFF
TRBJ2-3,TRBV4-1,TRBD2,few,TGCGCCAGCAGCCCCCTGGGGGGGGGGGTCACAGATACGCAGTATTTT,CASSPLGGGVTDTQYF
TRBJ1-2,TRBV20-1,NA,few,TGCAGTGCTTGGGGTCAGGGGCAGAACTATGGCTACACCTTC,CSAWGQGQNYGYTF
TRBJ1-5,TRBV24-1,NA,few,TGTGCCACCAGTGTCGGGTACAATCAGCCCCAGCATTTT,CATSVGYNQPQHF
TRBJ1-1,TRBV29-1,NA,few,TGCAGCATCCGAGGGACGGAGAACACTGAAGCTTTCTTT,CSIRGTENTEAFF
TRBJ2-3,TRBV2,TRBD2,NA,TGTGCCAACCTGGATACTAGCGGGGGCTGGGAAACGCAGTATTTT,CANLDTSGGWETQYF